These T cell receptor beta chains were read from a single sample in a study of regulatory T cells in long-lasting Graves disease. TCRdb re-called the multiplex PCR reads through MiXCR, storing one row per CDR3 protein. Of 400,000 to 500,000 distinct CDR3 sequences listed, around 20% are singletons. Sample: peripheral blood mononuclear cells (PBMCs), taken when the disease was refractory, from a patient treated with antithyroid drugs. Receptors were obtained from a female donor with Graves disease. The CDR3 runs from the conserved cysteine through the conserved F or W. Fields, in order: clone size, V gene, J gene, D gene, CDR3 DNA, CDR3 protein. A D gene is named only where the DNA matches it firmly. Clone size is not always given. Where it is, it says once, few, many or a class for expanded clones.

-	TRBV5-1	TRBJ2-7	TRBD1	TGCGCCAGCAGCTCTGATCCGGGACAGGGTAAATACGAGCAGTACTTC	CASSSDPGQGKYEQYF
-	TRBV5-1	TRBJ2-7	-	TGCGCCAGCAGCTTGGTTCAGGAACCCTACGAGCAGTACTTC	CASSLVQEPYEQYF
-	TRBV29-1	TRBJ2-7	-	TGCAGCGTTGCGGACGCCAACACCTACGAGCAGTACTTC	CSVADANTYEQYF
few	TRBV18	TRBJ2-3	TRBD2	TGTGCCAGCTCACCATACAAGCGGGACACAGATACGCAGTATTTT	CASSPYKRDTDTQYF
-	TRBV10-3	TRBJ1-3	-	TGTGCCATCAGACTTGACCCGACGATTGGAAACACCATATATTTT	CAIRLDPTIGNTIYF
many	TRBV12-3/TRBV12-4	TRBJ2-7	TRBD2	TGTGCCAGCAGTGGACTAGCGGGAATCTCCTACGAGCAGTACTTC	CASSGLAGISYEQYF
-	TRBV20-1	TRBJ2-5	TRBD1	TGCAGTGCTCCGGACAGGGGGCAGGGGGCCCAGTACTTC	CSAPDRGQGAQYF
-	TRBV29-1	TRBJ2-7	-	TGCAGCGTTGTATCAGGGGCCGAGCAGTACTTC	CSVVSGAEQYF
many	TRBV7-8	TRBJ2-7	-	TGTGCCAGCAGCTTAGTCGAGGGGATCGACGAGCAGTACTTC	CASSLVEGIDEQYF
many	TRBV24-1	TRBJ2-5	TRBD1	TGTGCCACCAGCGTGACAGGGCGGACGGAGACCCAGTACTTC	CATSVTGRTETQYF
-	TRBV30	TRBJ1-2	-	TGTGCCTGGAGTGTACCCCCAGGGCTGGATCCTAACTATGGCTACACCTTC	CAWSVPPGLDPNYGYTF
many	TRBV28	TRBJ1-4	-	TGTGCCAGCAGGACGGGTAGGGAAAAACTGTTTTTT	CASRTGREKLFF
-	TRBV12-3/TRBV12-4	TRBJ2-1	TRBD2	TGTGCCAGCAGAGCGGGAGGGCCTTACAATGAGCAGTTCTTC	CASRAGGPYNEQFF
many	TRBV11-2	TRBJ2-7	TRBD2	TGTGCCAGCAGCTTAGATAATTACGGGGGGAGCATTCCAGACTACGAGCAGTACTTC	CASSLDNYGGSIPDYEQYF
few	TRBV5-8	TRBJ2-5	TRBD1	TGTGCCAGCAGCTTGGAGGGACAGCAAGAGACCCAGTACTTC	CASSLEGQQETQYF